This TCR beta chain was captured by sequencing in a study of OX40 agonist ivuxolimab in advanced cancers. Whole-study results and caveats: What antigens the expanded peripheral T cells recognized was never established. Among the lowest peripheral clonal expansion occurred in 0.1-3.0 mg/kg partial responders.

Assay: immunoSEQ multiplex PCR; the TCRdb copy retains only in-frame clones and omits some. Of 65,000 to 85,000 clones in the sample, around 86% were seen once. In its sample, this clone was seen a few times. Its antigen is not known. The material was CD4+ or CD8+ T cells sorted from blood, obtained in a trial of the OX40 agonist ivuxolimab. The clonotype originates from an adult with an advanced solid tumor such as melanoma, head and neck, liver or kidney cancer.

The CDR3 DNA is TGTGCCGGATCCCGGGACTTCGGGGAGACCCAGTACTTC. It specifies CAGSRDFGETQYF. This chain connects TRBV7-6 to TRBJ2-5, with a possible D match to TRBD2 (6 bases). The CDR3 runs 13 residues. The V end lost 11 bases, the J end lost 5 bases, and 18 bases lay between the germline ends. Germline values: CDR1 SGHVS, CDR2 FNYEAQ. The whole variable domain, remainder taken from reference TRBV7-6 and TRBJ2-5, is GAGVSQSPRYKVTKRGQDVALRCDPISGHVSLYWYRQALGQGPEFLTYFNYEAQQDKSGLPNDRFSAERPEGSISTLTIQRTEQRDSAMYRCAGSRDFGETQYFGPGTRLLVL.